This is a list of T cell receptor beta chains from one sample in a study of molecular identifiers for immune sequencing clone quantification. TCRdb used MiXCR to reprocess the PCR reads, holding one entry per CDR3 protein. Of 490,000 or so distinct CDR3 sequences detected, about 25% appear once; the ten largest clones hold 0.76%. Sequencing was done on a sample of naive CD8+ T cells from blood, with Jurkat cell RNA spiked in. Receptors originate from a human donor in good health. Some libraries in this study had Jurkat cell RNA spiked in. The CDR3 runs from the conserved cysteine through the conserved F or W. D genes are given only for firm matches. Size is omitted from some rows. Given values are once, few, many or a class for expanded clones.

V: TRBV30
D: -
J: TRBJ2-1
size: many
DNA: TGTGCCTGGAGTCCCTCAGGGAATGAGCAGTTCTTC
CDR3: CAWSPSGNEQFF

V: TRBV7-9
D: TRBD2
J: TRBJ2-7
size: -
DNA: TGTGCCAGCAGCTTAGGGCTAGCGGGAGAGTGTGCCTACGAGCAGTACTTC
CDR3: CASSLGLAGECAYEQYF

V: TRBV30
D: -
J: TRBJ2-3
size: few
DNA: TGTGCCTGGCAACAGGGAACCAGCACAGATACGCAGTATTTT
CDR3: CAWQQGTSTDTQYF

V: TRBV20-1
D: -
J: TRBJ1-2
size: few
DNA: TGCAGTGCGGCAGACGGAGCTAACTATGGCTACACCTTC
CDR3: CSAADGANYGYTF

V: TRBV7-6
D: -
J: TRBJ2-3
size: few
DNA: TGTGCCAGCAGCTGGGGTGCTGCTCTAACAGATACGCAGTATTTT
CDR3: CASSWGAALTDTQYF

V: TRBV27
D: -
J: TRBJ2-2
size: few
DNA: TGTGCCAGCAGTTTAAGCGTACGCGGGGAGCTGTTTTTT
CDR3: CASSLSVRGELFF

V: TRBV2
D: -
J: TRBJ2-3
size: -
DNA: TGTGCCGGGGAAGGCCGCACAGATACGCAGTATTTT
CDR3: CAGEGRTDTQYF

V: TRBV20-1
D: TRBD2
J: TRBJ2-5
size: -
DNA: TGCAGTGCTAGAGATACAAGCGGGGGGATAACTCAAGAGACCCAGTACTTC
CDR3: CSARDTSGGITQETQYF

V: TRBV28
D: TRBD1
J: TRBJ2-7
size: -
DNA: TGTGCCAGCGGACAGGATCCCTACGAGCAGTACTTC
CDR3: CASGQDPYEQYF

V: TRBV12-3/TRBV12-4
D: -
J: TRBJ1-4
size: -
DNA: TGTGCCAGCAGTTTCCAGGGATTCAGTGAAAAACTGTTTTTT
CDR3: CASSFQGFSEKLFF

V: TRBV2
D: -
J: TRBJ1-5
size: -
DNA: TGTGCCAGCAGTGAAGCTGTCTTACCGGGGCCCCAGCATTTT
CDR3: CASSEAVLPGPQHF

V: TRBV14
D: -
J: TRBJ2-7
size: -
DNA: TGTGCCAGCAGCCAAGGGCAAGGGTGGTACGAGCAGTCCTTC
CDR3: CASSQGQGWYEQSF

V: TRBV19
D: TRBD2
J: TRBJ2-7
size: few
DNA: TGTGCCAGTAGTCCCTTTTTCGGGGGGGGCCGCTACGAGCAGTACTTC
CDR3: CASSPFFGGGRYEQYF